This TCR beta chain is drawn from a study of T cell therapy after organ transplantation. At the level of the study: T cells were expanded about 2 weeks with 30 CMV class I/II epitopes. Across 2 to 6 intravenous infusions, patients got a median of 1.92 x 10^8 CMV-specific T cells. Long-term post-therapy samples: blood collected 20 to 29 weeks after completing therapy. Study-wide findings and caveats: Poor CD8+ T cell yield may explain few expansions in nonresponders.

Time point indicated: 20-29 weeks after completion of therapy. Per germline, CDR1 WNHNN and CDR2 SYGVQD (reference sequence). The V end was cut by 7 bases, the J end by 0 bases, with 13 bases between. This CDR3 comprises 15 residues. Assay used: immunoSEQ multiplex PCR; TCRdb lists only in-frame clones, some missing. The sample consists of roughly 20,000 clones, 84% of them appearing once. Comments on this clone: The antigen is not known.

The sequence was obtained from a human patient who had received a solid organ transplant and had CMV disease. Some T cells may originate from the graft donor. The sample was CD8+ T cells from blood, taken after autologous CMV-specific T cell therapy. The chain links TRBV10-1 to TRBJ1-5, with unresolved D. CDR3 nucleotides: TGCGCCAGCATTATGGGCAACATTAGCAATCAGCCCCAGCATTTT. It codes for CASIMGNISNQPQHF.